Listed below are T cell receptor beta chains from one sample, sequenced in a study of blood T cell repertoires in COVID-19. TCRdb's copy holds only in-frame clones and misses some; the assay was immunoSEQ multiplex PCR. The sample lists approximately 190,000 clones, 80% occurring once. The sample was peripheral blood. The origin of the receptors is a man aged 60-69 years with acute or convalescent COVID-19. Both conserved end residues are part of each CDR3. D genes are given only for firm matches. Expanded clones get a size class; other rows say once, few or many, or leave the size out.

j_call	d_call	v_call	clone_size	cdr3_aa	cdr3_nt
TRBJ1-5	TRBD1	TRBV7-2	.	CASSFTGGDQPQHF	TGTGCCAGCAGCTTTACAGGGGGGGATCAGCCCCAGCATTTT
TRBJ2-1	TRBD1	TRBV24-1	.	CATSPPGQGSNEQFF	TGTGCCACCAGCCCACCGGGACAGGGATCCAATGAGCAGTTCTTC
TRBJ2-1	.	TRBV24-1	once	CATSDFRGRGSTASYNEQFF	TGTGCCACCAGTGATTTCAGGGGCAGGGGAAGTACAGCCTCCTACAATGAGCAGTTCTTC
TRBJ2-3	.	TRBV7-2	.	CASSLAFRAAGTDTQYF	TGTGCCAGCAGCTTAGCTTTTCGTGCGGCAGGCACAGATACGCAGTATTTT
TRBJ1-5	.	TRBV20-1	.	CSASPTYQPQHF	TGCAGTGCTAGTCCGACTTATCAGCCCCAGCATTTT
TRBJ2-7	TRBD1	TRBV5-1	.	CASSTGQAPIYEQYF	TGCGCCAGCAGCACCGGACAGGCCCCTATCTACGAGCAGTACTTC
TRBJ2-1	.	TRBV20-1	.	CSAAQGYEQFF	TGCAGTGCTGCACAGGGTTATGAGCAGTTCTTC
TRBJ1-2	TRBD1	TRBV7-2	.	CASSDPKGAGVYGYTF	TGTGCCAGCAGCGATCCGAAGGGGGCGGGTGTCTATGGCTACACCTTC
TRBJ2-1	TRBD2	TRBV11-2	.	CASSDSGGSYNEQFF	TGTGCCAGCAGCGATAGCGGGGGGTCCTACAATGAGCAGTTCTTC
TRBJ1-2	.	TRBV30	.	CAWSVRQGTNYGYTF	TGTGCCTGGAGTGTACGGCAGGGGACTAACTATGGCTACACCTTC
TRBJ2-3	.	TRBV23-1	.	CAAQSTDTQYF	TGCGCCGCCCAGAGCACAGATACGCAGTATTTT
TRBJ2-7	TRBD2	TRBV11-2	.	CASSLAGGHYEQYF	TGTGCCAGCAGCTTAGCGGGGGGGCATTACGAGCAGTACTTC
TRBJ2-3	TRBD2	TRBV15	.	CATSFLAGGLTDTQYF	TGTGCCACCAGCTTCCTAGCGGGGGGCCTAACAGATACGCAGTATTTT
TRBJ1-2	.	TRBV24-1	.	CATSDAGTVYGYTF	TGTGCCACCAGTGATGCGGGGACCGTCTATGGCTACACCTTC
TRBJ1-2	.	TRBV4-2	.	CASSQETHHGYTF	TGTGCCAGCAGCCAAGAGACTCACCATGGCTACACCTTC
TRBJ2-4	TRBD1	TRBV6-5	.	CATSGQGANIQYF	TGTGCCACCTCGGGACAGGGGGCGAACATTCAGTACTTC
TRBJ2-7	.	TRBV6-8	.	CARPLGGGTYEQYF	TGTGCCAGACCCCTAGGGGGGGGGACCTACGAGCAGTACTTC
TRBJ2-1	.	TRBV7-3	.	CASSLLGGGLYNEQFF	TGTGCCAGCAGCTTATTGGGCGGGGGCCTCTACAATGAGCAGTTCTTC
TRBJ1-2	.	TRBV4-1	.	CASSHKRYGYTF	TGCGCCAGCAGCCACAAGCGGTACGGCTACACCTTC
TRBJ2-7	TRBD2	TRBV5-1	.	CASSPSGRYEQYF	TGCGCCAGCAGCCCTAGCGGGAGGTACGAGCAGTACTTC
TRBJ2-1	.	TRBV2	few	CASSPTYNEQFF	TGTGCCAGCAGTCCTACCTACAATGAGCAGTTCTTC
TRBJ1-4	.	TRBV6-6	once	CASSYSSGTNEKLFF	TGTGCCAGCAGTTACTCTTCAGGGACTAATGAAAAACTGTTTTTT
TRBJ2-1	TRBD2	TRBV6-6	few	CASSLTGGYNEQFF	TGTGCCAGCAGTTTAACGGGGGGTTACAATGAGCAGTTCTTC